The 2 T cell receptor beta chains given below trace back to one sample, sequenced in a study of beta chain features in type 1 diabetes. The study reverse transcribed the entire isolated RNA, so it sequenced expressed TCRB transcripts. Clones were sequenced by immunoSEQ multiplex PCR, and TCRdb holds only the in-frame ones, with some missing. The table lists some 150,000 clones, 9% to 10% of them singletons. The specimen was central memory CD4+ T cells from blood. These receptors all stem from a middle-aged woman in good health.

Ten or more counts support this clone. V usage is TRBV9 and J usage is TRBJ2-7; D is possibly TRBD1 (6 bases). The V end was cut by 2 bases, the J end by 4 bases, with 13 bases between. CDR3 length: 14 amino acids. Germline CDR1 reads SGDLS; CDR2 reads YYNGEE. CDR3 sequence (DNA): TGTGCCAGCAGCGTTGAGGGGACATCGTACGAGCAGTACTTC. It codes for CASSVEGTSYEQYF.

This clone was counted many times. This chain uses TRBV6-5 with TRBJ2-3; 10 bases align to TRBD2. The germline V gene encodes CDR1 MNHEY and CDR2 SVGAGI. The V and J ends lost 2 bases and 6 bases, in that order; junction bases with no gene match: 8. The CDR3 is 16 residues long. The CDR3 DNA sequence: TGTGCCAGCAGTTACCAGAGCGGGGGGGCCGCGGATACGCAGTATTTT. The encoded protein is CASSYQSGGAADTQYF.